The 14 T cell receptor beta chains below come from one sample, sequenced in a study of tumor-infiltrating lymphocytes in glioblastoma multiforme. Three nested ARM-PCR rounds with V-beta and C-beta primers built TCRB libraries. TCRdb independently ran MiXCR on the multiplex PCR reads; one entry per CDR3 protein. The sample contains approximately 15,000 distinct CDR3 sequences, 70% to 75% of which appear only once. The sample was brain tumor tissue. These receptors all stem from a male donor with glioblastoma.

V usage is TRBV6-5 and J usage is TRBJ2-1; D possibly matches TRBD1 or TRBD2 (5 bases each). Germline V gives CDR1 MNHEY, CDR2 SVGAGI. The V gene lost 4 bases and the J gene lost 10 bases, with 17 bases spanning the gap. This CDR3 contains 14 residues. This CDR3 is CASSFSKGTNEQFF. The CDR3 coding sequence is TGTGCCAGCAGTTTCTCGAAGGGGACCAACGAGCAGTTCTTC.

Note on this clonotype: Given a much more abundant clone one base away, this may be a read error. J is TRBJ2-2 and V is TRBV28, with D maybe TRBD2 (6 bases). The V and J ends lost 5 bases and 6 bases respectively, with 31 bases between them. The CDR3 has 20 amino acids. The germline CDR1 and CDR2 sequences are MDHEN and SYDVKM. The CDR3 reads CASSPTLGPAGSVGSGELFF. CDR3 nucleotides: TGTGCCAGCAGTCCTACCCTGGGACCAGCGGGCTCAGTTGGGTCCGGGGAGCTGTTTTTT.

The V call is TRBV11-2, the J call TRBJ1-2, with D tentatively TRBD1 (5 bases). The germline V gene encodes CDR1 SGHAT and CDR2 FQNNGV. The CDR3 loop spans 13 amino acids. V was cut by 4 bases and J by 5 bases, with 11 bases left in between. The CDR3 protein is CASSYDSTYGYTF. In DNA, the CDR3 is TGTGCCAGCAGCTACGACAGTACTTATGGCTACACCTTC.

The V and J genes are TRBV7-9 and TRBJ1-4, with a weak D call TRBD1 (6 bases). Looked up from germline, CDR1 is SEHNR and CDR2 is FQNEAQ (reference sequence). Deletions cut 4 bases from V and 3 bases from J, with 9 bases between. This CDR3 region has 14 residues. Written as DNA, the CDR3 is TGTGCCAGCAGCTCACAGGGTGCTAATGAAAAACTGTTTTTT. This gives the protein CASSSQGANEKLFF.

With respect to this clonotype: Since no conserved phenylalanine or tryptophan closes the CDR3, a read error is the likely cause. The chain has TRBV20-1 and TRBJ2-2, with D uncertain. CDR1 and CDR2 (germline): DFQATT, SNEGSKA (reference sequence). The V and J ends lost 2 bases and 1 base respectively, with 8 bases between them. CDR3 size: 14 residues. CDR3 nucleotides: TGCAGTGCTAGATTAGGCGGGAACACCGGGGAGCTGTTTTCT. Amino acids: CSARLGGNTGELFS.

Concerning this clonotype: The conserved final phenylalanine or tryptophan is absent from the CDR3, which likely points to a read error. The V call is TRBV5-1, the J call TRBJ1-2; TRBD1 might be the D (5 bases). The V gene lost 5 bases and the J gene lost 4 bases, with 15 bases spanning the gap. The germline CDR1 and CDR2 sequences are SGHRS and YFSETQ. The CDR3 runs to 14 residues. CDR3 sequence (DNA): TGCGCCAGCAGTATCGGGACCGCACCCTATGGCTACACCTTG. Protein sequence: CASSIGTAPYGYTL.

Concerning this clonotype itself: A read error may produce the germline difference seen at one junction end. This sequence joins TRBV11-2 and TRBJ2-1; tentatively, D is TRBD2 (5 bases). The germline V gene has CDR1 SGHAT and CDR2 FQNNGV. CDR3 length equals 15 residues. This CDR3 reads CASSLEVGSYSEQFF. In DNA, the CDR3 is TGTGCCAGCAGCTTGGAGGTTGGCTCCTACAGTGAGCAGTTCTTC.

The V and J genes are TRBV29-1 and TRBJ1-1, with D possibly matching TRBD1 (5 bases). V lost 3 bases, J lost 11 bases, and 22 bases lay in between. The CDR3 covers 14 residues. Germline CDR1 and CDR2: SQVTM and ANQGSEA. The CDR3 spells CSVDVQQAGKGAFF. The CDR3 DNA sequence: TGCAGCGTTGACGTTCAACAGGCAGGGAAGGGGGCTTTCTTT.

A note on this clonotype: At one boundary the junction diverges from the germline segment, which might be a read error. This chain uses TRBV20-1 with TRBJ2-3; TRBD2 might be the D (6 bases). Germline V gives CDR1 DFQATT, CDR2 SNEGSKA (reference sequence). This CDR3 comprises 14 residues. CDR3 amino acids: CSARRTGRGDTRYF. CDR3 sequence (DNA): TGCAGTGCCCGAAGGACCGGGCGGGGAGATACGCGGTATTTT.

The chain links TRBV11-2 to TRBJ1-5; unclear D gene. The length of the CDR3 is 13 residues. The V end was cut by 7 bases, the J end by 12 bases, with 19 bases between. Germline V CDR1 and CDR2: SGHAT, FQNNGV. CDR3 sequence: CASISLVDGSQHF. CDR3 in DNA: TGTGCCAGCATCTCACTGGTTGACGGTAGCCAGCATTTT.

This clonotype was detected a few times. The chain carries TRBV20-1 and TRBJ2-1, with 9 bases matching TRBD2. Germline trimming cut 6 bases from V and 0 bases from J; bases unmatched to any gene: 3. This CDR3 is built from 14 residues. CDR1 is DFQATT, CDR2 SNEGSKA, per germline (reference sequence). The CDR3 nucleotides read TGCAGTGCGTTTAGCGGGAGCTCCTACAATGAGCAGTTCTTC. Its translation is CSAFSGSSYNEQFF.

This sequence joins TRBV30 and TRBJ1-4; D unclear. CDR1 and CDR2 from the germline V gene are GTSNPN and SVGIG (reference sequence). V dropped 1 base and J dropped 6 bases, with 12 bases sitting between them. The CDR3 runs to 14 residues. The CDR3 loop is CAWSEFRVDEKLFF. The CDR3 coding sequence is TGTGCCTGGAGTGAGTTTCGGGTGGATGAAAAACTGTTTTTT. The variable domain in full, with the rest retrieved from reference TRBV30 and TRBJ1-4, is SQTIHQWPATLVQPVGSPLSLECTVEGTSNPNLYWYRQAAGRGLQLLFYSVGIGQISSEVPQNLSASRPQDRQFILSSKKLLLSDSGFYLCAWSEFRVDEKLFFGSGTQLSVL.

A few counts support this clonotype. At one end the junction does not follow the germline gene, possibly because of a read error. The chain carries TRBV30 and TRBJ2-6; no reliable D call. Germline assignment: CDR1 GTSNPN and CDR2 SVGIG (reference sequence). This CDR3 has 15 amino acids. CDR3 in DNA: TGTGCCTGGGGTGTAACAACAGATGGTGCCAACGTCCTGACTTTC. This encodes CAWGVTTDGANVLTF.

This clonotype has just a few counts. V gene TRBV11-2 combines with J gene TRBJ2-1; 9 nucleotides align to TRBD1. Per germline, CDR1 SGHAT and CDR2 FQNNGV. V dropped 5 bases and J dropped 5; count of bases not matched to a gene: 10. The CDR3 is 16 amino acids. The CDR3 here is CASSRDRGKVNNEQFF. The CDR3 DNA sequence: TGTGCCAGCAGCCGCGACAGGGGGAAGGTCAACAATGAGCAGTTCTTC.